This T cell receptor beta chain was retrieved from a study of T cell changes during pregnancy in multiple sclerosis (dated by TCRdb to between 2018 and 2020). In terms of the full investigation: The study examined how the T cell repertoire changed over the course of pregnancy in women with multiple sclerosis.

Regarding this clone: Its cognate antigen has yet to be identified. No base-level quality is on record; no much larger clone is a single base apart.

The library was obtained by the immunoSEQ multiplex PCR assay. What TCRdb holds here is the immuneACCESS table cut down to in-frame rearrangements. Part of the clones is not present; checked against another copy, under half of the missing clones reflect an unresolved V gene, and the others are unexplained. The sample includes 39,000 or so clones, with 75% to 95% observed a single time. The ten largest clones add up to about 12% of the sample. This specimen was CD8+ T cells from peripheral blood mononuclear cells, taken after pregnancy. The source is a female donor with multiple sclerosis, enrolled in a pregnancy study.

The DNA sequence is as follows: TGTGCCAGCAGCTTAGGTAGAACCGCTGAAGCTTTCTTT. The resulting protein is CASSLGRTAEAFF. The sequence links TRBV7-9 to TRBJ1-1; no D gene call is confident. Looking up the germline V gene (reference sequence) yields CDR1 SEHNR and CDR2 FQNEAQ. A distance of 9 bases separates the germline ends of V and J, which lose 1 base and 6 bases respectively. The CDR3 sequence holds 13 residues, the cysteine and phenylalanine included. The only DNA kept is the CDR3, 39 bases in frame from the first base.